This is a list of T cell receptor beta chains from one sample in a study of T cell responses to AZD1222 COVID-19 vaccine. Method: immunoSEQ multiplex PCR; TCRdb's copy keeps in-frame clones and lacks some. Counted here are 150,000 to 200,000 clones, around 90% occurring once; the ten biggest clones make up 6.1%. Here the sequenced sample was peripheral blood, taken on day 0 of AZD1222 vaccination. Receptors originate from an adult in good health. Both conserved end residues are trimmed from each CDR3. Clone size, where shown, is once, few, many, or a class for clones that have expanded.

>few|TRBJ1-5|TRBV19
ASSIEGSGNQPQH
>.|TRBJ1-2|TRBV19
ASSMQGRFYGYT
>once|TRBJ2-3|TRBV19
ASSRRLAGGPQDTQY
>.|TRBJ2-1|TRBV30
AWSLPGLAKSDEQF
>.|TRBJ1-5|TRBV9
ASSVGGGGNQPQH
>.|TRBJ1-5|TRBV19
ASSIRGSEGSSPQH
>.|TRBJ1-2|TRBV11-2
ASSPPGTGYGYT
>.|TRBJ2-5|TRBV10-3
AISEGLAEYQETQY
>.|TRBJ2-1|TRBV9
ASSVADSGFSYNEQF
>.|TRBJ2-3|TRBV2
ASTREAGATDTQY
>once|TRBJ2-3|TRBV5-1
ASSLALVGTSGRGGDTQY
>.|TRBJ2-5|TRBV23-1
ASSQTGLAGQQETQY
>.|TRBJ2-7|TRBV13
ASSGVSYEQY
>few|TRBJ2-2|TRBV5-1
ASVGQGALSPNTGELF
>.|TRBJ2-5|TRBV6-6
ASGQVRETQY
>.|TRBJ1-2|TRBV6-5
ASSYSDNDPYGYT
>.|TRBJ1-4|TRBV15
ATSRNRETNEKLF
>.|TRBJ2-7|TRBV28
ASSSGQLYEQY
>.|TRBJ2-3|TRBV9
ASSVQGLGADTQY
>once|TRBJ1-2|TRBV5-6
ASSWQGDGYT
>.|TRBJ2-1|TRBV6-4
ASSRDFLWDNEQF
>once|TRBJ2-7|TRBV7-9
ASSLPEAEQY
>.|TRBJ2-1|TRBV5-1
ASSSSGGYNEQF